Below, one TCR beta chain is given with its context. As originally analysed: The assay estimated nucleated cells by amplifying reference gene primers. The repertoire was sequenced with immunoSEQ multiplex PCR; TCRdb's copy has only in-frame clones and lacks some. Clonal size and the V and J genes are those of that table, whereas D and trimming came from the DNA. The table has some 31,000 clones, 90% to 95% seen once. This sample was included in a study of blood T cell repertoires in COVID-19. CDR1 LGHDT and CDR2 YNNKEL come from the germline V gene (reference sequence). Germline trimming cut 2 bases from V and 6 bases from J; bases unmatched to any gene: 3. CDR3 size: 15 residues.

The sequenced sample was peripheral blood. The J gene is TRBJ2-1, the V gene TRBV3-1 (or the pseudogene TRBV3-2); 11 nucleotides align to TRBD2. This TCR came from a human donor in a cohort sampled during active COVID-19. The CDR3 coding sequence is TGTGCCAGCAGCCAATGGCTAGCGGGGGGCAATGAGCAGTTCTTC. Translated: CASSQWLAGGNEQFF.